This T cell receptor beta chain was obtained from a study of cytomegalovirus exposure and HLA in healthy donors. Primers for the PCR totalled 60 Vbeta and 13 Jbeta. Data came from immunoSEQ multiplex PCR; TCRdb stores just in-frame clones and leaves some out. Of 150,000 or so clones in the sample, about 88% are singletons; the top ten hold roughly 2%. The CDR3 has 16 residues. CDR1 is SGDLS, CDR2 YYNGEE, per germline. The V gene lost 4 bases and the J gene lost 2 bases, with 19 bases spanning the gap. The sequenced sample was PBMCs. This chain joins TRBV9 and TRBJ2-7, with D tentatively TRBD2 (5 bases). This receptor was taken from a woman aged 18-29 years in good health and CMV-seronegative. CDR3 in DNA: TGTGCCAGCAGCCCCCTCCGGGGAAGTAGTCCCTACGAGCAGTACTTC. It translates to CASSPLRGSSPYEQYF.